A single sample gave rise to the 9 T cell receptor beta chains below, sequenced in a study of PD-1 blockade in classical Hodgkin lymphoma. All patients relapsed after autologous stem cell transplantation, and brentuximab vedotin exposure varied. Here immunoSEQ multiplex PCR was the method, and the copy in TCRdb shows in-frame clones only, minus some. The data show 20,000 to 30,000 clones, 69% seen once. The sequenced sample was peripheral blood mononuclear cells (PBMCs), obtained at baseline. These TCRs come from a human donor with classical Hodgkin lymphoma.

The V call is TRBV11-2, the J call TRBJ2-7; no reliable D call. The CDR3 totals 12 residues. In germline, CDR1 is SGHAT, CDR2 FQNNGV. V was shortened by 8 bases and J by 7 bases, with 15 bases between the two germline ends. DNA for the CDR3: TGTGCCAGCGTCGACGGGTTAGGAGAGCAGTACTTC. Amino acids: CASVDGLGEQYF.

V usage is TRBV6-6 and J usage is TRBJ2-7, with D perhaps matching TRBD2 (6 bases). The CDR3 is made up of 15 amino acids. The V and J ends lost 7 bases and 1 base respectively, with 17 bases between them. Per germline, CDR1 MNHNY and CDR2 SVGAGI (reference sequence). Here the CDR3 reads CASTNLRDSSYEQYF. The CDR3, as DNA: TGTGCCAGCACCAACCTCCGGGACTCGTCCTACGAGCAGTACTTC.

The J gene is TRBJ2-2, the V gene TRBV27; D gene uncertain. Germline V gene data show CDR1 as MNHEY and CDR2 as SMNVEV (reference sequence). Between the trimmed V and J ends, which lost 3 bases and 2 bases, there was a span of 7 bases. CDR3 size: 14 residues. The CDR3 reads CASSFGPNTGELFF. CDR3 nucleotides: TGTGCCAGCAGTTTCGGCCCAAACACCGGGGAGCTGTTTTTT.

The CDR3 DNA follows: TGCGCCAGCAGCCGGGGGGGAGGGTCTGTCAACGAGCAGTACTTC. Its protein is CASSRGGGSVNEQYF. V and J are TRBV4-3 and TRBJ2-7, with 7 bases identical to TRBD2. The CDR3 loop spans 15 amino acids. V shed 4 bases, J shed 5 bases, and the junction held 11 bases outside the gene matches. Germline V gene lookup returns CDR1 LGHNA and CDR2 YSLEER.

V gene TRBV19 combines with J gene TRBJ1-1; 7 bases line up with TRBD1. The CDR3 runs 15 residues. Germline CDR1 reads LNHDA; CDR2 reads SQIVND (reference sequence). With V trimmed by 3 bases and J by 2 bases, 6 bases remained unmatched. CDR3 sequence: CASSMRGQFNTEAFF. The CDR3 bases are TGTGCCAGTAGTATGCGGGGACAGTTTAACACTGAAGCTTTCTTT.

This sequence joins TRBV6-1 and TRBJ2-1, with TRBD1 matching 7 bases. The CDR3 is made up of 14 amino acids. Germline loops: CDR1 MNHNS, CDR2 SASEGT. J lost 9 bases, V lost 4 bases, and 9 bases had no gene match. CDR3 bases: TGTGCCAGCAGTGGAGGGGGCAGGGTCAGTGAGCAGTTCTTC. It is translated as CASSGGGRVSEQFF.

This chain uses TRBV19 with TRBJ1-1; no clear D gene. CDR1 is LNHDA, CDR2 SQIVND, per germline (reference sequence). Trimming took off 3 bases at V and 4 bases at J, with 12 bases between the two ends. This CDR3 has 14 amino acids. The CDR3 nucleotides read TGTGCCAGTAGTATTGTTCCCACGGGCACTGAAGCTTTCTTT. This gives the protein CASSIVPTGTEAFF. Looking up the rest from reference TRBV19 and TRBJ1-1 gives the full variable domain: DGGITQSPKYLFRKEGQNVTLSCEQNLNHDAMYWYRQDPGQGLRLIYYSQIVNDFQKGDIAEGYSVSREKKESFPLTVTSAQKNPTAFYLCASSIVPTGTEAFFGQGTRLTVV.

Points on this clone: Given a much more abundant clone one base away, this may be a read error. This chain links TRBV7-9 with TRBJ2-7, with unresolved D. CDR3 size: 14 residues. Germline V gene lookup returns CDR1 SEHNR and CDR2 FQNEAQ (reference sequence). Trimming shortened V by 5 bases and J by 1 base, and 12 bases separated the two germline ends. For the CDR3, the DNA is TGTGCCAGCAGCCAAAGGAGCAGGTCCTACGAGCAGTACTTC. This encodes CASSQRSRSYEQYF.

This clone turned up a few times. The rearrangement joins TRBV19 to TRBJ1-2, with D hard to call. Germline V gene data show CDR1 as LNHDA and CDR2 as SQIVND (reference sequence). This CDR3 spans 13 amino acids. Deletions cut 9 bases from V and 2 bases from J, with 13 bases between. CDR3 sequence: CASTWGGNYGYTF. CDR3 nucleotide sequence: TGTGCCAGCACCTGGGGAGGGAACTATGGCTACACCTTC.